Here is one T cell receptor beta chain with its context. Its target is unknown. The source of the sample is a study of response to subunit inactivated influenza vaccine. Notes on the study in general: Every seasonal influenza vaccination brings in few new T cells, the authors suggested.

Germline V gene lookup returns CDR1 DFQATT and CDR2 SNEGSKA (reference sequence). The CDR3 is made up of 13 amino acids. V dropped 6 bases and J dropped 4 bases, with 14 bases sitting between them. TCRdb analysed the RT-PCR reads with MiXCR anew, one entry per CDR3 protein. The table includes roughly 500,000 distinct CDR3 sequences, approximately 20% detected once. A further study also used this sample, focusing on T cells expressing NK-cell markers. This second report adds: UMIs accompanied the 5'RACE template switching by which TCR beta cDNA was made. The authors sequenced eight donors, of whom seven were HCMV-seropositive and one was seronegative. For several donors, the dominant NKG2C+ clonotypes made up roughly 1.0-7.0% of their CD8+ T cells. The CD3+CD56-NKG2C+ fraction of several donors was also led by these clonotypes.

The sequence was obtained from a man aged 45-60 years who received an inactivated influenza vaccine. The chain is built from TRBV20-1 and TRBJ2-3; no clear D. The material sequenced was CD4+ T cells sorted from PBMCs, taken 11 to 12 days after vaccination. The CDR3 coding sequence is TGCAGTGCAACCGACCATTCGGCAGATACGCAGTATTTT. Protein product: CSATDHSADTQYF.